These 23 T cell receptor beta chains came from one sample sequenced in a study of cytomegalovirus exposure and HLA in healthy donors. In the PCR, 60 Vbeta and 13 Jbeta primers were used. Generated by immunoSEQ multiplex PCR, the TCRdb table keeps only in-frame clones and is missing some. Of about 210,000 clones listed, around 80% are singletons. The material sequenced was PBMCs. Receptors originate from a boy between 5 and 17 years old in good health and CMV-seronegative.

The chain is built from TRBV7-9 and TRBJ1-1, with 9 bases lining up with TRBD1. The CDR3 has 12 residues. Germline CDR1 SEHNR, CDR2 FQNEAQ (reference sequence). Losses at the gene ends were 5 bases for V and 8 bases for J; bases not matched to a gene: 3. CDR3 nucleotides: TGTGCCAGCAGCATCGGGACAGGGGAAGCTTTCTTT. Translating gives CASSIGTGEAFF.

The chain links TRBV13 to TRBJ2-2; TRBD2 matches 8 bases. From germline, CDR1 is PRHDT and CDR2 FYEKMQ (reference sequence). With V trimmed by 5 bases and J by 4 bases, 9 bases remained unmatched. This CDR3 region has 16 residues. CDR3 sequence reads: CASSHRGSGVTGELFF. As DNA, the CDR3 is TGTGCCAGCAGCCACCGGGGTAGCGGGGTCACCGGGGAGCTGTTTTTT.

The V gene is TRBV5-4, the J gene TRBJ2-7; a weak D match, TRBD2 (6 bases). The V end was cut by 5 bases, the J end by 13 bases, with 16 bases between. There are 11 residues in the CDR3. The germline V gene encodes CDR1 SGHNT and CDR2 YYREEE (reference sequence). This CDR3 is CASSAGCGDYF. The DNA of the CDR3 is TGTGCCAGCAGTGCAGGCTGCGGGGACTACTTC.

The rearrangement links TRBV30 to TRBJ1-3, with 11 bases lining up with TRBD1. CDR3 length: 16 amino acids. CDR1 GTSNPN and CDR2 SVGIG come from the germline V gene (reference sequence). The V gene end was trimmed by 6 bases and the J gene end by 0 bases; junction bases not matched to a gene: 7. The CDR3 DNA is TGTGCCTGCCTCCGGGACAGGGGGGGCTCTGGAAACACCATATATTTT. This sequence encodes CACLRDRGGSGNTIYF.

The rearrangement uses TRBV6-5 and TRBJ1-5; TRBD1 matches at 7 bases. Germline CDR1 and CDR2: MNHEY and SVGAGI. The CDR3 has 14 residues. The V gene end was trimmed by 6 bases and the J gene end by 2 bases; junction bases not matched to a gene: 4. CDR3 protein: CASSRQGGNQPQHF. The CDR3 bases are TGTGCCAGCAGCCGTCAGGGGGGCAATCAGCCCCAGCATTTT.

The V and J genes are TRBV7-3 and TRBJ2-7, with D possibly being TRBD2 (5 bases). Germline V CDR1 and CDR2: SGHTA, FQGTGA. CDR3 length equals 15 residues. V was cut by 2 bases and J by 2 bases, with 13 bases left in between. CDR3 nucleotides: TGTGCCAGCAGCTTATTCCCCGGGGAGACCTACGAGCAGTACTTC. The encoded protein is CASSLFPGETYEQYF.

This chain's CDR3 is CASSRRRDTNTEAFF. In nucleotides, the CDR3 is TGTGCCAGCAGCCGACGAAGGGACACGAACACTGAAGCTTTCTTT. The rearrangement uses TRBV7-2 and TRBJ1-1; D possibly corresponds to TRBD1 (6 bases). V lost 5 bases and J lost 1, with 14 bases in between. CDR3 length: 15 residues. Germline CDR1 and CDR2: SGHTA and FQGNSA.

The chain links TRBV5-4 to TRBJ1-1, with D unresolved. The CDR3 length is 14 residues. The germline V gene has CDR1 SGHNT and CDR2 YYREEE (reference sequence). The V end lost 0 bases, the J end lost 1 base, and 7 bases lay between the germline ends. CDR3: CASSLAQKNTEAFF. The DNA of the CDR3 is TGTGCCAGCAGCTTGGCCCAGAAGAACACTGAAGCTTTCTTT.

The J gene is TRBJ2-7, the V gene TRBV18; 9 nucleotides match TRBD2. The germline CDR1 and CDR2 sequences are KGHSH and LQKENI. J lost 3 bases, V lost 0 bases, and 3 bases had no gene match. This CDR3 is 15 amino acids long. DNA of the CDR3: TGTGCCAGCTCACCACCGCGACTAGCGGACTACGAGCAGTACTTC. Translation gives CASSPPRLADYEQYF.

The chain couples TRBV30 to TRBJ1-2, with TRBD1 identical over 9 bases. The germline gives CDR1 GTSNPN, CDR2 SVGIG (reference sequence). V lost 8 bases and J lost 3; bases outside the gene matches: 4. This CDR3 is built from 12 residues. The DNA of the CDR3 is TGTGCCGGGGGACAGGGAGACTATGGCTACACCTTC. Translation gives CAGGQGDYGYTF.

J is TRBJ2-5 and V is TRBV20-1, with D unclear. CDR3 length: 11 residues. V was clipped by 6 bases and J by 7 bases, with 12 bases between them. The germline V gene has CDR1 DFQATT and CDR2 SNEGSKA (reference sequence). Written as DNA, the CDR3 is TGCAGTGCCGATGGTGCGTGGACCCAGTACTTC. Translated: CSADGAWTQYF.

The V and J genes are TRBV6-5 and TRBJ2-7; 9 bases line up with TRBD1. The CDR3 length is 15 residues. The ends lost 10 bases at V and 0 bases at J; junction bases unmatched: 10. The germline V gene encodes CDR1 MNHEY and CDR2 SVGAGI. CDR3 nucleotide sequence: TGTGCCACCCGATTTTCGGGACAGGGCTCCTACGAGCAGTACTTC. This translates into CATRFSGQGSYEQYF.

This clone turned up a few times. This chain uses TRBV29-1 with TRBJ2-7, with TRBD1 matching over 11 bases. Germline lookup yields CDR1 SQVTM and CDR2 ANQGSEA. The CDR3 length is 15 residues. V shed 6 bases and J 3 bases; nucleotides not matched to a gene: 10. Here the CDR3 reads CSVEAGQGAFYEQYF. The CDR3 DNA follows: TGCAGCGTGGAGGCAGGACAGGGGGCATTCTACGAGCAGTACTTC.

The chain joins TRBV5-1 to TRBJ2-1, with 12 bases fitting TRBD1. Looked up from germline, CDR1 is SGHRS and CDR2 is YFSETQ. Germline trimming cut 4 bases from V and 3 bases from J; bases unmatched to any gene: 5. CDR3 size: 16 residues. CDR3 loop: CASSVGTGGNYNEQFF. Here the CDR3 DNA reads TGCGCCAGCAGCGTGGGGACAGGGGGCAACTACAATGAGCAGTTCTTC.

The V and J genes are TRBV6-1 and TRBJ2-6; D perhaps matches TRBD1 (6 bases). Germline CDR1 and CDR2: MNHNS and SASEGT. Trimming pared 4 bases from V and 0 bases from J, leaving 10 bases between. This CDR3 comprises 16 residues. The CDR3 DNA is TGTGCCAGCAGTGGACAGGTGGGCTCTGGGGCCAACGTCCTGACTTTC. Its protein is CASSGQVGSGANVLTF.

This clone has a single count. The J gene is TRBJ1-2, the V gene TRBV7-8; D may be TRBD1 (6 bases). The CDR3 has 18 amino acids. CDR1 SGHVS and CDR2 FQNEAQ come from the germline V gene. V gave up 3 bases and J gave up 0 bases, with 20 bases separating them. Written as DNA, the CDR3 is TGTGCCAGCAGCTTGCCTATCGGGACATCCGCTGCTAACTATGGCTACACCTTC. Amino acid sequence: CASSLPIGTSAANYGYTF.

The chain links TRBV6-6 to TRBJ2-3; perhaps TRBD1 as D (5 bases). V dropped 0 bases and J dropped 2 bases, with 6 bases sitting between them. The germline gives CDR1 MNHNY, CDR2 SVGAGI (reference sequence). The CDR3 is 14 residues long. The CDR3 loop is CASSYSDNTDTQYF. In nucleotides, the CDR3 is TGTGCCAGCAGTTACTCGGACAACACAGATACGCAGTATTTT.

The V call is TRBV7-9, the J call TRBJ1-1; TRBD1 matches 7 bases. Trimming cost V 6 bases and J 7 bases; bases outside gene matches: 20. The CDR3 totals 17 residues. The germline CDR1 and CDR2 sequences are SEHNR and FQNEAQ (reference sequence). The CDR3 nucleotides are TGTGCCAGCAGGCCGACAGGGCTGGGAGTCGGAGGAAGTGAAGCTTTCTTT. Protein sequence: CASRPTGLGVGGSEAFF.

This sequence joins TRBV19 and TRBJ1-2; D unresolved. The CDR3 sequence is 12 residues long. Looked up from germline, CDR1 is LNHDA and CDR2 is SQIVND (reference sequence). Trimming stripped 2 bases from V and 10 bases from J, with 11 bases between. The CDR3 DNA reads TGTGCCAGTAGTATATCCCTTAAAAACTACACCTTC. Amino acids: CASSISLKNYTF.

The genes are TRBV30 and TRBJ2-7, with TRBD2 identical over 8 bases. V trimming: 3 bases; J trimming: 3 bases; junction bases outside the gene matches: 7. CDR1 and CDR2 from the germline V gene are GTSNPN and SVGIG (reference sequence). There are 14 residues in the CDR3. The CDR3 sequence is CAWRKSGGLYEQYF. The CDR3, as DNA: TGTGCCTGGAGAAAATCGGGAGGGCTCTACGAGCAGTACTTC. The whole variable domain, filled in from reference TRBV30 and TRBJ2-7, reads SQTIHQWPATLVQPVGSPLSLECTVEGTSNPNLYWYRQAAGRGLQLLFYSVGIGQISSEVPQNLSASRPQDRQFILSSKKLLLSDSGFYLCAWRKSGGLYEQYFGPGTRLTVT.

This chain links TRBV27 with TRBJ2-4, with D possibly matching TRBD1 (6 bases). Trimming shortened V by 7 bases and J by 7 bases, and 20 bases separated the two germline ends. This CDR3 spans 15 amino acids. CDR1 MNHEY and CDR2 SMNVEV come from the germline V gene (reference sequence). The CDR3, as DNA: TGTGCCAGCACTCCGTTACAGGGATTCGGGAACATTCAGTACTTC. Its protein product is CASTPLQGFGNIQYF.

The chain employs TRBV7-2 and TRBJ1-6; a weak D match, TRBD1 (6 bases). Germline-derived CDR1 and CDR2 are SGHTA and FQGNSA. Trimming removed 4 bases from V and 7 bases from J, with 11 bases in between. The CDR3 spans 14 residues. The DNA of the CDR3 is TGTGCCAGCAGCTACAGGGTCAGGAATTCACCCCTCCACTTT. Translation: CASSYRVRNSPLHF.

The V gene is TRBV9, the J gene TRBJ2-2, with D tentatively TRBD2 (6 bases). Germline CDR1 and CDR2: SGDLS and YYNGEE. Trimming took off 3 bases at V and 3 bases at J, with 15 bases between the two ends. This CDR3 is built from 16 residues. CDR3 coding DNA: TGTGCCAGCAGCGCCGTCCGGGGGTCGCACACCGGGGAGCTGTTTTTT. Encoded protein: CASSAVRGSHTGELFF.